These T cell receptor beta chains were read from a single sample in a study of cytomegalovirus exposure and HLA in healthy donors. Method: immunoSEQ multiplex PCR; TCRdb's copy keeps in-frame clones and lacks some. The data show approximately 170,000 clones, around two thirds seen once. The sample consisted of PBMCs. These receptors were taken from a man aged 35-49 years in good health and CMV-seronegative. CDR3s include the opening cysteine and the closing phenylalanine or tryptophan. D genes are given only for firm matches. Some rows mark clone size as missing; the rest say once, few, many or name a class of expanded clone.

J gene | clone size | V gene | D gene | CDR3 DNA | CDR3 protein
TRBJ2-7 | NA | TRBV29-1 | NA | TGCAGCGTTGAAACTAGGGCTTACGAGCAGTACTTC | CSVETRAYEQYF
TRBJ2-3 | NA | TRBV19 | TRBD2 | TGTGCCAGTAGTCCTAGGGTAGCGGGGGGGCTAGATACGCAGTATTTT | CASSPRVAGGLDTQYF
TRBJ1-6 | NA | TRBV5-1 | NA | TGCGCCAGCAGAAGTGGAGGGGTGGGAGATTCACCCCTCCACTTT | CASRSGGVGDSPLHF
TRBJ2-3 | few | TRBV7-3 | NA | TGTGCCAGCACCCTAGGGGGGGCTAGCACAGATACGCAGTATTTT | CASTLGGASTDTQYF
TRBJ2-1 | NA | TRBV5-1 | TRBD1 | TGCGCCAGCAGCTTGGTCCAGGGGGATATAGATGAGCAGTTCTTC | CASSLVQGDIDEQFF
TRBJ1-5 | few | TRBV18 | TRBD1 | TGTGCCAGCTCGAACGGGGGACAGGGGAATCAGCCCCAGCATTTT | CASSNGGQGNQPQHF
TRBJ2-2 | NA | TRBV7-9 | TRBD2 | TGTTCCAGCAGCCGACTAGCGACCGGGGAGCTGTTTTTT | CSSSRLATGELFF
TRBJ1-1 | NA | TRBV4-1 | TRBD1 | TGCGCCAGCAGCCAAGATGTGGACAGGGAAGCTTTCTTT | CASSQDVDREAFF
TRBJ2-1 | NA | TRBV18 | TRBD1 | TGTGCCAGCTCACCCGAGACAGGGTTTTATAATGAGCAGTTCTTC | CASSPETGFYNEQFF
TRBJ1-4 | NA | TRBV2 | NA | TGTGCCAGCAGTGCCTCACACGGGGCAACTAATGAAAAACTGTTTTTT | CASSASHGATNEKLFF
TRBJ2-2 | NA | TRBV2 | TRBD1 | TGTGCCTCCAAGGGACAGGGGTCCCCCGGGGAGCTGTTTTTT | CASKGQGSPGELFF
TRBJ2-7 | NA | TRBV30 | TRBD1 | TGTGCCTGGAGTGGACAGGGGCCCTACGAGCAGTACTTC | CAWSGQGPYEQYF
TRBJ2-7 | NA | TRBV10-3 | NA | TGTGCCATCAGTGAGTCGGGCCTACAAGTCTACGAGCAGTACTTC | CAISESGLQVYEQYF
TRBJ1-6 | once | TRBV6-8 | NA | TGTGCCAGCAGCCGGGGTGACTGGCGGGGGGCAGCCAATTCACCCCTCCACTTT | CASSRGDWRGAANSPLHF
TRBJ2-1 | NA | TRBV19 | NA | TGTGCCAGTAGTATAGGACAGAACAATGAGCAGTTCTTC | CASSIGQNNEQFF
TRBJ2-1 | few | TRBV5-1 | NA | TGCGCCAGCAGCGGCGGGACTGACGAGCAGTTCTTC | CASSGGTDEQFF
TRBJ1-2 | NA | TRBV7-2 | NA | TGTGCCAGCAGCCCGGAGGCTTTGGATGGCTACACCTTC | CASSPEALDGYTF
TRBJ2-3 | few | TRBV7-2 | NA | TGTGCCAGCAGCTCCAACTGGCGGCCCGGCACAGATACGCAGTATTTT | CASSSNWRPGTDTQYF
TRBJ2-2 | NA | TRBV19 | NA | TGTGCCACAGATGGGCGGGAAGGTACCGGGGAGCTGTTTTTT | CATDGREGTGELFF
TRBJ1-1 | NA | TRBV7-9 | NA | TGTTCCAGCAGCCGGGATAACACTGAAGCTTTCTTT | CSSSRDNTEAFF
TRBJ2-1 | NA | TRBV5-1 | TRBD2 | TGCGCCAGCAGCTCGACTAGCGGGAACTCCTACAATGAGCAGTTCTTC | CASSSTSGNSYNEQFF
TRBJ1-2 | NA | TRBV7-2 | NA | TGTGCCAGCAGCTTAGCAGGAGCTAACTATGGCTACACCTTC | CASSLAGANYGYTF